Listed below are T cell receptor beta chains from one sample, sequenced in a study of shared clonotypes between healthy human individuals. Only in-frame clones appear in the TCRdb table, and some are missing; sequencing was by immunoSEQ multiplex PCR. The sample holds 2 million to 3 million clones, approximately 90% seen once. Material for sequencing was naive CD4+ T cells sorted from blood. These receptors all come from a man aged 18 to 30 in good health. Each CDR3 is given with its conserved first and last residue. Each record gives: V gene, D gene, J gene, clone size, CDR3 DNA, CDR3 protein. A D gene is named only where the DNA matches it firmly. Some rows mark clone size as missing; the rest say once, few, many or name a class of expanded clone.

TRBV6-6	-	TRBJ1-4	-	TGTGCCAGCAGGAGAATAGGTACAACTAATGAAAAACTGTTTTTT	CASRRIGTTNEKLFF
TRBV12-2	-	TRBJ1-3	once	TGTGCAAGTCGCTCGGGACAGAGCTCTGGAAACACCATATATTTT	CASRSGQSSGNTIYF
TRBV2	-	TRBJ2-7	-	TGTGCCAGCAGTGGTTCGGGGAGAAGCTCCTACGAGCAGTACTTC	CASSGSGRSSYEQYF
TRBV2	TRBD1	TRBJ2-1	-	TGTGCCAGCAGCGACAGGGTTGTGGAGCAGTTCTTC	CASSDRVVEQFF
TRBV7-9	TRBD2	TRBJ2-2	-	TGTGCCAGCAGCCCCCCGGGTGCGGGGGGCGTCACCGGGGAGCTGTTTTTT	CASSPPGAGGVTGELFF
TRBV10-1	-	TRBJ2-5	-	TGCGCCAGCCCCCGACAAAAACAAGAGACCCAGTACTTC	CASPRQKQETQYF
TRBV5-4	-	TRBJ2-1	-	TGTGCCAGCAGCTTGAGGGGGGTATTCAGTTCAGGGGCCTACAATGAGCAGTTCTTC	CASSLRGVFSSGAYNEQFF
TRBV6-5	-	TRBJ1-5	-	TGTGCCAGCAGTTTAGGGATTGGCAATCAGCCCCAGCATTTT	CASSLGIGNQPQHF
TRBV13	TRBD1	TRBJ2-7	-	TGTGCCAGCAGCTCTTCAGGGGGCGAGTACTACGAGCAGTACTTC	CASSSSGGEYYEQYF
TRBV19	TRBD1	TRBJ1-5	-	TGTGCCAGTAGTAGCGTACAGGGGAATCAGCCCCAGCATTTT	CASSSVQGNQPQHF
TRBV19	TRBD1	TRBJ2-2	-	TGTGCCAGTAGTCCAAGGGACAGGGGGCATGCGAACACCGGGGAGCTGTTTTTT	CASSPRDRGHANTGELFF
TRBV6-4	-	TRBJ2-3	-	TGTGCCAGCAGTGACCCCCTTTGGGAGGTGGAGGGTACGCAGTATTTT	CASSDPLWEVEGTQYF
TRBV7-9	-	TRBJ2-5	-	TGTGCCAGCAGCTTAGAAGTCCTCCAAGAGACCCAGTACTTC	CASSLEVLQETQYF
TRBV7-9	-	TRBJ1-2	-	TGTGCCAGCAGCCTCCTTTACGACAGGAACTATGGCTACACCTTC	CASSLLYDRNYGYTF
TRBV4-1	-	TRBJ2-5	-	TGCGCCAGCAGCCAAGAGTACACAGGGCAAGGGACCCAGTACTTC	CASSQEYTGQGTQYF
TRBV18	-	TRBJ2-1	-	TGTGCCAGCTCACTAACCCGGTTATCGGACGTCATTGATGAGCAGTTCTTC	CASSLTRLSDVIDEQFF
TRBV5-1	-	TRBJ1-2	-	TGCGCCAGCAGCTTGGAGGCGGGGCGCAAGGAGGGCTACACCTTC	CASSLEAGRKEGYTF
TRBV10-1	-	TRBJ2-3	-	TGCGCCAGCAGTGCGGGTGAAAGGACGCAGTATTTT	CASSAGERTQYF
TRBV9	TRBD2	TRBJ2-5	-	TGTGCCAGCAGCGTTACGGGAGGGCGCCAGACCCAGTACTTC	CASSVTGGRQTQYF
TRBV6-5	-	TRBJ2-7	once	TGTGCCAGCAACCAGCTAGGAGGGGGCTACGAGCAGTACTTC	CASNQLGGGYEQYF
TRBV9	TRBD1	TRBJ1-1	few	TGTGCCAGCAGCGTCTCTCCGGGACAGATCACTGAAGCTTTCTTT	CASSVSPGQITEAFF
TRBV5-1	TRBD2	TRBJ2-7	-	TGCGCCAGCAGGACTAGCCTCAACGAGCAGTACTTC	CASRTSLNEQYF
TRBV27	-	TRBJ2-7	-	TGTGCCAGCACCCAGATCAGCGCCCGGGACGAGCAGTACTTC	CASTQISARDEQYF
TRBV5-5	-	TRBJ2-7	-	TGTGCCAGCAGCTTGGCCCCCTACGAGCAGTACTTC	CASSLAPYEQYF
TRBV19	TRBD1	TRBJ2-2	once	TGTGCCAGTAGTACTCCAGGGGGTAGGACCGGGGAGCTGTTTTTT	CASSTPGGRTGELFF
TRBV2	TRBD1	TRBJ1-1	-	TGTGCCAGCAGTGCCACGACAGGGTTCTTTTACTTT	CASSATTGFFYF
TRBV18	-	TRBJ1-5	-	TGTGCCAGCTCACCAAGCAGCTTTAATCAGCCCCAGCATTTT	CASSPSSFNQPQHF
TRBV29-1	-	TRBJ2-7	-	TGCAGCGTTGGACTAAGCTACGAGCAGTACTTC	CSVGLSYEQYF
TRBV5-1	TRBD2	TRBJ2-7	-	TGCGCCAGCACATCCTCTAGCGGGGTCCCCGAGCAGTACTTC	CASTSSSGVPEQYF
TRBV6-4	-	TRBJ1-3	few	TGTGCCAGCAGTGAGGTAGCTGGAAACACCATATATTTT	CASSEVAGNTIYF
TRBV6-5	-	TRBJ1-2	-	TGTGCCAGCAGTCACCAGGGACTGGGCTATGGCTACACCTTC	CASSHQGLGYGYTF
TRBV6-4	-	TRBJ1-2	-	TGTGCCAGCAGTGAGAGGGGGGCGTATTCGGATGGCTACACCTTC	CASSERGAYSDGYTF
TRBV6-1	-	TRBJ2-5	-	TGTGCCAGCAGTGAAGCGCTTCGGGGGTACCAAGAGACCCAGTACTTC	CASSEALRGYQETQYF
TRBV28	-	TRBJ1-4	once	TGTGCCAGCAGGGAGATGGGAGAGCTCGGTGAAAAACTGTTTTTT	CASREMGELGEKLFF
TRBV11-2	TRBD2	TRBJ2-3	-	TGTGCCAGCAGCTTAGTATTTAGCGGGGGTACAGATACGCAGTATTTT	CASSLVFSGGTDTQYF
TRBV6-1	-	TRBJ1-5	-	TGTGCCAGCAGTGAGGGCGGGGGAGTAGGTCAGCCCCAGCATTTT	CASSEGGGVGQPQHF
TRBV5-5	-	TRBJ2-7	-	TGTGCCAGCAGCTTACCTCCGGGCGGAACCTACGAGCAGTACTTC	CASSLPPGGTYEQYF
TRBV9	TRBD2	TRBJ2-3	-	TGTGCCAGCAGCGTAACCTTTTTAAAGCGGGAGACAGATACGCAGTATTTT	CASSVTFLKRETDTQYF
TRBV30	TRBD1	TRBJ1-2	-	TGTGCCTGGATGGGACAGGAATTCTATGGCTACACCTTC	CAWMGQEFYGYTF
TRBV12-5	-	TRBJ2-7	-	TGTGCTAGTGGTTTGGTACAGGGTTTAGATATCGAGCAGTACTTC	CASGLVQGLDIEQYF
TRBV10-3	TRBD2	TRBJ2-6	-	TGTGCCATCAGTCCGACTAGCGGCACCTCTGGGGCCAACGTCCTGACTTTC	CAISPTSGTSGANVLTF
TRBV28	-	TRBJ2-2	-	TGTGCCAGCAGCCCCCACAGGGGGGGGAACACCGGGGAGCTGTTTTTT	CASSPHRGGNTGELFF
TRBV19	-	TRBJ2-1	once	TGTGCCAGCGGGGTTAGGGATGAGCAGTTCTTC	CASGVRDEQFF
TRBV5-1	TRBD1	TRBJ2-1	-	TGCGCCAGCAGCTTTACAGGGGGCGGGAATGAGCAGTTCTTC	CASSFTGGGNEQFF
TRBV2	TRBD2	TRBJ2-1	-	TGTGCCAGCAGTCCCCCGGGACTAGCAGTATACAATGAGCAGTTCTTC	CASSPPGLAVYNEQFF
TRBV2	-	TRBJ2-1	-	TGTGCCAGCAGTGAAAGAAGGGGCTATGAGAGCTCCTACAATGAGCAGTTCTTC	CASSERRGYESSYNEQFF
TRBV2	-	TRBJ2-5	-	TGTGCCAGCAGTGGGGTGGGAGAGACCCAGTACTTC	CASSGVGETQYF
TRBV7-2	-	TRBJ2-2	-	TGTGCCAGCAGCTCTCAGCTTGAGAGTGGAACCGGGGAGCTGTTTTTT	CASSSQLESGTGELFF
TRBV6-5	-	TRBJ2-5	-	TGTGCCAGCAGTTACTCAGGGGGAATTGGGGAGACCCAGTACTTC	CASSYSGGIGETQYF
TRBV18	-	TRBJ2-1	-	TGTGCCAGCTCACCTCAAGGCGATGAGCAGTTCTTC	CASSPQGDEQFF
TRBV28	-	TRBJ1-4	-	TGTGCCAGCAGTTTCGACAGGCCGGGAAAAGAAAAACTGTTTTTT	CASSFDRPGKEKLFF
TRBV5-8	-	TRBJ1-1	-	TGTGCCAGCAGCTTGGAGGGCAGGTCAAACACTGAAGCTTTCTTT	CASSLEGRSNTEAFF
TRBV25-1	-	TRBJ2-1	once	TGTGCCAGCGGGGGTGAGCCAGGCTCCTACAATGAGCAGTTCTTC	CASGGEPGSYNEQFF
TRBV10-1	-	TRBJ1-2	-	TGCGCCAGCAGGGGGGAGGGACACAATACTAACTATGGCTACACCTTC	CASRGEGHNTNYGYTF